The clone carrying this TCR beta chain came up a few times. Antigen unknown. cDNA synthesis used the whole RNA isolate, giving expressed TCRB sequences. Assay: immunoSEQ multiplex PCR; the TCRdb copy retains only in-frame clones and omits some. The data contain 680,000 or so clones, 13% of them seen just once; the ten biggest clones take up 0.022%. These data belong to a study of beta chain features in type 1 diabetes. In the study overall: The study examined around 99,000,000 sorted cells across all samples. Study-wide findings and caveats: The study found moderately but significantly shorter TCRB CDR3s in all four CD4+ subsets of Type 1 diabetes patients. In patients and controls equally, PCR might favor templates that are shorter. The VDJ junctions of type 1 diabetes patients carried fewer insertions and more deletions.

Sorting with CD45RO/CCR7/CD25/CD127/CD95/CD27 yielded naive, central memory, regulatory and stem-like memory CD4+ cells. The CDR3 extends over 15 amino acids. Looked up from germline, CDR1 is SEHNR and CDR2 is FQNEAQ (reference sequence). V lost 5 bases and J lost 3; bases outside the gene matches: 8. Sequencing was performed on naive CD4+ T cells from blood. This receptor was obtained from a man in his late teens or twenties with type 1 diabetes. The chain links TRBV7-9 to TRBJ2-7, with TRBD1 identical over 9 bases. CDR3 sequence reads: CASSGDRESFYEQYF. The CDR3 nucleotides read TGTGCCAGCAGCGGGGACAGGGAGAGTTTCTACGAGCAGTACTTC.